This is a list of T cell receptor beta chains from one sample in a study of shared clonotypes between healthy human individuals. Repertoires were generated with immunoSEQ multiplex PCR, while TCRdb's copy carries only in-frame clones and drops some. The sample records approximately 1.5 million clones, less than 99% being singletons. Sequenced sample: naive CD4+ T cells sorted from blood. Receptors originate from a man aged 25-40 years in good health. CDR3s leave out the opening cysteine and the closing phenylalanine or tryptophan.

V	J	CDR3
TRBV11-2	TRBJ2-1	ASSLIGLHVGGEQF
TRBV5-1	TRBJ2-3	ASSLRGTTDTQY
TRBV5-1	TRBJ2-7	ASRLTGGTGAGEQY
TRBV29-1	TRBJ1-2	SVVHSNYGYT
TRBV19	TRBJ2-5	ASSSPRGLAGGETQY
TRBV6-6	TRBJ2-2	ASSINRVTGELF
TRBV11-2	TRBJ2-7	ASTQWGNRVSSYEQY
TRBV9	TRBJ2-1	ASSVGLATVNEQF
TRBV2	TRBJ2-5	ASSGQGLAETQY
TRBV7-8	TRBJ2-7	ASSPFSGRTYEQY
TRBV6-6	TRBJ2-3	ASSYSLTESTDTQY
TRBV30	TRBJ2-5	AWGTGVETQY
TRBV7-2	TRBJ2-7	ASSLVREQY
TRBV28	TRBJ1-5	ASSLRQGRAPQH
TRBV28	TRBJ1-2	ASRGTGGKLVNGYT
TRBV10-3	TRBJ1-3	AISERGQGAGNTIY
TRBV11-2	TRBJ1-4	ASSVRRMRDSDEKLF
TRBV5-5	TRBJ2-7	ASSLFGSTFYEQY
TRBV6-1	TRBJ2-7	ASSEPPYEQY
TRBV28	TRBJ2-1	ASSSELAERYNEQF
TRBV5-3	TRBJ2-7	ARSLAADEQY
TRBV15	TRBJ2-3	ATSRVSGTYTDTQY
TRBV18	TRBJ2-5	ASSPPRLAGRQETQY
TRBV5-8	TRBJ1-5	ASSLDRGGRNQPQH
TRBV19	TRBJ2-7	ASSVGGLAGHEQY
TRBV29-1	TRBJ1-2	SVGGMYGYT
TRBV5-1	TRBJ1-4	ASSFSGVANEKLF